This T cell receptor beta chain was recorded in a study of T cells in narcolepsy. Study overall: Donors had narcolepsy type 1 or type 2, or were healthy controls.

Notes on the study in general: Autoreactive clone sequences were missing from some blood memory CD4+ repertoires. Reportedly, autoreactive clonotypes were serially detected in patients' blood but not controls'. Same-patient CSF and blood CD4+ T cell clonotypes included HCRT-specific and TRIB2-specific autoreactive ones.

A few counts support this clone. Its antigen is not identified. This CDR3 is built from 14 residues. From germline, CDR1 is LNHDA and CDR2 SQIVND (reference sequence). J lost 5 bases, V lost 6 bases, and 9 bases had no gene match. Generated by immunoSEQ multiplex PCR, the TCRdb table keeps only in-frame clones and is missing some. Here the sample spans approximately 30,000 clones, roughly 80% being singletons. Material: CD45RA- memory CD4+ T cells from PBMCs. The TCR originated in a human donor with narcolepsy. The rearrangement joins TRBV19 to TRBJ1-1, with 7 bases fitting TRBD1. This CDR3 is CASSPLGDRTEAFF. CDR3 nucleotide sequence: TGTGCCAGTAGCCCGCTTGGGGACAGAACTGAAGCTTTCTTT.